A selection of T cell receptor beta chains follows, all from one sample in a study of CD8+ T cells in alopecia areata. Using immunoSEQ multiplex PCR, the repertoire was profiled, and TCRdb retains in-frame clones only, with some absent. The repertoire holds some 110,000 clones, with 50% to 75% as singletons. The sequencing here drew on CD8+ T cells sorted from blood, taken at week 24, from a patient treated with tofacitinib. Every receptor here comes from a human donor with alopecia areata. Both conserved end residues are part of each CDR3. The D gene is left open where the match is weak. Size is omitted from some rows. Given values are once, few, many or a class for expanded clones.

D gene | clone size | J gene | V gene | CDR3 length | CDR3 protein | CDR3 DNA
. | few | TRBJ2-7 | TRBV23-1 | 16 | CASSQSGVSSTYEQYF | TGCGCCAGCAGTCAATCGGGAGTATCTTCTACCTACGAGCAGTACTTC
. | once | TRBJ2-3 | TRBV27 | 16 | CASSLRVGLRTDTQYF | TGTGCCAGCAGCTTGAGGGTTGGACTTCGCACAGATACGCAGTATTTT
. | once | TRBJ1-1 | TRBV2 | 14 | CASSGGVWDGEAFF | TGTGCCAGCAGTGGAGGGGTCTGGGACGGTGAAGCTTTCTTT
. | . | TRBJ1-1 | TRBV5-6 | 11 | CASSLSSEAFF | TGTGCCAGCAGCTTGAGCTCTGAAGCTTTCTTT
. | . | TRBJ2-5 | TRBV5-4 | 15 | CASSPPTGVQETQYF | TGTGCCAGCAGCCCCCCGACAGGAGTCCAAGAGACCCAGTACTTC
. | . | TRBJ1-2 | TRBV7-9 | 14 | CASSFDYGETGYTF | TGTGCCAGCAGCTTCGATTATGGGGAAACCGGCTACACCTTC
TRBD1 | many | TRBJ2-3 | TRBV19 | 15 | CASSSTGVSTDTQYF | TGTGCCAGTAGCAGCACAGGGGTGAGCACAGATACGCAGTATTTT
TRBD2 | few | TRBJ2-5 | TRBV7-9 | 15 | CASSLEAGGIQTQYF | TGTGCCAGCAGCTTAGAAGCGGGGGGAATCCAGACCCAGTACTTC
. | . | TRBJ2-1 | TRBV7-6 | 13 | CASSSTGYNEQFF | TGTGCCAGCAGCTCCACAGGGTACAATGAGCAGTTCTTC
. | . | TRBJ2-6 | TRBV27 | 17 | CASSFGTVLSGANVLTF | TGTGCCAGCAGTTTTGGAACAGTCCTCTCTGGGGCCAACGTCCTGACTTTC
TRBD1 | . | TRBJ2-7 | TRBV5-8 | 15 | CASSWDRGSLYEQYF | TGTGCCAGCAGCTGGGACAGGGGTTCCCTCTACGAGCAGTACTTC
TRBD1 | . | TRBJ2-1 | TRBV13 | 13 | CASSKQGSNEQFF | TGTGCCAGCAGCAAACAGGGGAGCAATGAGCAGTTCTTC
. | . | TRBJ2-5 | TRBV19 | 15 | CASSHPPDSQETQYF | TGTGCCAGTAGTCACCCGCCGGACAGCCAAGAGACCCAGTACTTC
. | . | TRBJ1-5 | TRBV18 | 15 | CASSGTPDYNQPQHF | TGTGCCAGCTCAGGGACACCGGATTACAATCAGCCCCAGCATTTT
. | . | TRBJ2-1 | TRBV9 | 17 | CASSAQGGGDVINEQFF | TGTGCCAGCAGCGCCCAAGGCGGGGGCGATGTCATCAATGAGCAGTTCTTC
TRBD2 | . | TRBJ2-6 | TRBV27 | 15 | CASSFGGAGANVLTF | TGTGCCAGCAGTTTTGGGGGGGCTGGGGCCAACGTCCTGACTTTC
TRBD1 | few | TRBJ2-7 | TRBV29-1 | 13 | CSVEGDSPYEQYF | TGCAGCGTTGAAGGGGACAGTCCCTACGAGCAGTACTTC
. | . | TRBJ1-4 | TRBV7-9 | 16 | CASSSPDSSTNEKLFF | TGTGCCAGCAGCTCCCCGGACAGCTCTACGAATGAAAAACTGTTTTTT
TRBD1 | . | TRBJ2-5 | TRBV5-1 | 16 | CASSSIRDGGDRAQYF | TGCGCCAGCAGCTCCATTCGGGATGGCGGTGACAGGGCCCAGTACTTC
. | . | TRBJ2-5 | TRBV27 | 15 | CASSLQDPRRETQYF | TGTGCCAGCAGTTTGCAGGACCCCCGTAGGGAGACCCAGTACTTC
. | few | TRBJ2-7 | TRBV30 | 12 | CAWSVLTYEQYF | TGTGCCTGGAGTGTACTTACCTACGAGCAGTACTTC
. | . | TRBJ2-3 | TRBV9 | 12 | CASSSSTDTQYF | TGTGCCAGCAGCTCTAGCACAGATACGCAGTATTTT
. | . | TRBJ1-2 | TRBV5-5 | 14 | CASSHPGTSYGYTF | TGTGCCAGCAGCCACCCGGGGACTAGCTATGGCTACACCTTC
TRBD1 | . | TRBJ1-5 | TRBV18 | 15 | CASSPGQGALQPQHF | TGTGCCAGCTCACCTGGACAGGGGGCTTTACAGCCCCAGCATTTT
. | . | TRBJ1-1 | TRBV4-3 | 14 | CASSQDIDRTEAFF | TGCGCCAGCAGCCAAGATATTGACCGCACTGAAGCTTTCTTT
. | . | TRBJ2-7 | TRBV27 | 14 | CASSFRKAGTNQYF | TGTGCCAGCAGTTTTAGGAAGGCAGGGACGAATCAGTACTTC
. | . | TRBJ2-1 | TRBV7-2 | 14 | CASSWVTAYNEQFF | TGTGCCAGCAGCTGGGTGACAGCATACAATGAGCAGTTCTTC
TRBD1 | . | TRBJ1-2 | TRBV9 | 16 | CASSVAGTESNYGYTF | TGTGCCAGCAGCGTGGCCGGGACAGAGTCTAACTATGGCTACACCTTC
. | once | TRBJ2-7 | TRBV5-1 | 14 | CASSLEDRAYEQYF | TGCGCCAGCAGCTTGGAGGACAGAGCCTACGAGCAGTACTTC
TRBD1 | . | TRBJ2-7 | TRBV27 | 16 | CASSSGTGAAWSEQYF | TGTGCCAGCAGTTCCGGGACAGGGGCTGCCTGGAGTGAGCAGTACTTC
. | . | TRBJ2-5 | TRBV5-1 | 17 | CASSLWAERGNQETQYF | TGCGCCAGCAGCCTCTGGGCGGAACGAGGAAATCAAGAGACCCAGTACTTC
TRBD1 | few | TRBJ1-2 | TRBV6-1 | 14 | CASSSDRGQNGYTF | TGTGCCAGCAGTTCTGACAGGGGACAAAATGGCTACACCTTC
. | . | TRBJ2-4 | TRBV27 | 15 | CASSFLPGAKNIQYF | TGTGCCAGCAGTTTTTTACCGGGGGCCAAAAACATTCAGTACTTC
. | . | TRBJ2-7 | TRBV5-5 | 12 | CASSFYGDEQYF | TGTGCCAGCAGCTTTTATGGCGACGAGCAGTACTTC
TRBD1 | . | TRBJ2-6 | TRBV30 | 18 | CAWSGSGTGWSGANVLTF | TGTGCCTGGAGTGGCTCCGGGACAGGGTGGTCTGGGGCCAACGTCCTGACTTTC
. | . | TRBJ2-3 | TRBV9 | 15 | CASSGGAVSTDTQYF | TGTGCCAGCAGCGGAGGGGCAGTTAGCACAGATACGCAGTATTTT
TRBD1 | few | TRBJ1-2 | TRBV29-1 | 15 | CSGPLGQGGDYGYTF | TGCAGCGGGCCATTGGGACAGGGGGGCGACTATGGCTACACCTTC
. | . | TRBJ2-1 | TRBV13 | 15 | CASSPDYRTLDEQFF | TGTGCCAGCAGCCCGGACTACCGTACCCTCGATGAGCAGTTCTTC
. | many | TRBJ1-1 | TRBV9 | 13 | CASSPSQSTEAFF | TGTGCCAGCAGCCCCTCCCAAAGCACTGAAGCTTTCTTT
. | . | TRBJ2-7 | TRBV5-6 | 13 | CASSPSGAGEQYF | TGTGCCAGCAGCCCGTCAGGGGCCGGCGAGCAGTACTTC
TRBD1 | . | TRBJ1-1 | TRBV29-1 | 11 | CSATGGDEAFF | TGCAGCGCGACAGGGGGGGATGAAGCTTTCTTT
. | . | TRBJ1-1 | TRBV30 | 14 | CAWSGQGVRTEAFF | TGTGCCTGGTCGGGGCAGGGCGTGAGGACTGAAGCTTTCTTT
. | . | TRBJ2-6 | TRBV27 | 15 | CASSLGTSGANVLTF | TGTGCCAGCAGCTTGGGTACCTCTGGGGCCAACGTCCTGACTTTC
. | . | TRBJ1-2 | TRBV2 | 13 | CASRQTGIGGYTF | TGTGCCAGCAGACAAACAGGGATTGGGGGCTACACCTTC
. | . | TRBJ2-7 | TRBV4-2 | 17 | CASSHPSQMGISYEQYF | TGTGCCAGCAGCCACCCATCACAGATGGGGATCTCCTACGAGCAGTACTTC
. | medium-sized | TRBJ2-2 | TRBV25-1 | 14 | CASSEYRDTGELFF | TGTGCCAGCAGTGAATACAGGGACACCGGGGAGCTGTTTTTT
TRBD1 | . | TRBJ1-5 | TRBV19 | 14 | CASSIRDRSQPQHF | TGTGCCAGTAGTATAAGGGACAGGTCTCAGCCCCAGCATTTT
. | few | TRBJ2-3 | TRBV7-9 | 13 | CASSLSVTDTQYF | TGTGCCAGCAGCTTAAGTGTCACAGATACGCAGTATTTT
. | . | TRBJ1-1 | TRBV30 | 15 | CAWSVTIRLGAEAFF | TGTGCCTGGAGTGTCACTATCCGGCTGGGGGCTGAAGCTTTCTTT
. | once | TRBJ1-2 | TRBV7-9 | 14 | CASSLVVDNYGYTF | TGTGCCAGCAGCTTAGTCGTGGATAACTATGGCTACACCTTC
. | . | TRBJ1-1 | TRBV6-5 | 13 | CASSYVQTTEAFF | TGTGCCAGCAGTTACGTCCAGACCACTGAAGCTTTCTTT
. | . | TRBJ2-7 | TRBV2 | 12 | CASRSLSYEQYF | TGTGCCAGCCGAAGTCTCTCCTACGAGCAGTACTTC
. | few | TRBJ1-5 | TRBV5-6 | 14 | CASSFRDGNQPQHF | TGTGCCAGCAGCTTTCGGGACGGTAATCAGCCCCAGCATTTT
. | . | TRBJ2-6 | TRBV15 | 16 | CATSRARSSGANVLTF | TGTGCCACCAGCAGGGCCAGGAGCTCTGGGGCCAACGTCCTGACTTTC
TRBD1 | few | TRBJ2-7 | TRBV6-5 | 15 | CASSSGQGLGYEQYF | TGTGCCAGCAGTTCGGGACAGGGGCTAGGCTACGAGCAGTACTTC